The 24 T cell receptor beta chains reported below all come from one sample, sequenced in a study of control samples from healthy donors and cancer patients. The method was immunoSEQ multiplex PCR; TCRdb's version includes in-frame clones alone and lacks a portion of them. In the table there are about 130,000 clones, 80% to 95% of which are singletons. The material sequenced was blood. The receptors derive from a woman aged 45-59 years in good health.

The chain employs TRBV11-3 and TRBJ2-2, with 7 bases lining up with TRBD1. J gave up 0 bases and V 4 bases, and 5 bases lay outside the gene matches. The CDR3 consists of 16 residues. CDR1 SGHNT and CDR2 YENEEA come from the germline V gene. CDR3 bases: TGTGCCAGCAGCTCACTCCAGGGGGCGAACACCGGGGAGCTGTTTTTT. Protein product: CASSSLQGANTGELFF.

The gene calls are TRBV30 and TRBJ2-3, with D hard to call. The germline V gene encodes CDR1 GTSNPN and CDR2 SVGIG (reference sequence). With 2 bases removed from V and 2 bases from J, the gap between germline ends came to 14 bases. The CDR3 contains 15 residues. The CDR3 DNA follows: TGTGCCTGGAGTTTCTGGACGTTGAACACAGATACGCAGTATTTT. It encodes CAWSFWTLNTDTQYF.

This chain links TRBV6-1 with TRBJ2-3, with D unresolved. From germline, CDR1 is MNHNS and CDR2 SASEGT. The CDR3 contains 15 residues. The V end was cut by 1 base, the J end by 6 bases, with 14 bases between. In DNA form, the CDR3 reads TGTGCCAGCAGTGAAGGCGAGGTTGTGTGGGATACGCAGTATTTT. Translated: CASSEGEVVWDTQYF.

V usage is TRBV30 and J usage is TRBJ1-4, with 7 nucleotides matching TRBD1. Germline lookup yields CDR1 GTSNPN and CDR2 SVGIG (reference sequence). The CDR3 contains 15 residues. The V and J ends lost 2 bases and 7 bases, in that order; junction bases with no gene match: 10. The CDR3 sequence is CAWSTKEGAAEKLFF. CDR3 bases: TGTGCCTGGAGTACAAAAGAGGGGGCGGCTGAAAAACTGTTTTTT.

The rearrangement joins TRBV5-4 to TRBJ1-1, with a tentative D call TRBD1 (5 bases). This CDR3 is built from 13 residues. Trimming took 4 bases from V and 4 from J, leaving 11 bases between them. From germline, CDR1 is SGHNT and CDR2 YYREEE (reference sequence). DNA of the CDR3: TGTGCCAGCAGCCAAGGCGGGGGCACTGAAGCTTTCTTT. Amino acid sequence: CASSQGGGTEAFF.

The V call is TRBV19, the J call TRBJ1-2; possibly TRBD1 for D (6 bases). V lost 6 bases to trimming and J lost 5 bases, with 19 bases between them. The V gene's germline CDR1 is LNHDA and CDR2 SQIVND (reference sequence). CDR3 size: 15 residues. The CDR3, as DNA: TGTGCCAGTAGGCTGGGAGGCAGGGGCTCTTATGGCTACACCTTC. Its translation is CASRLGGRGSYGYTF.

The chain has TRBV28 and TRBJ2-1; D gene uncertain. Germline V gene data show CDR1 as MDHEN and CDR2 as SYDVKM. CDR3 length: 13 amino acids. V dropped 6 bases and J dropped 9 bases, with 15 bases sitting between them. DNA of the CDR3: TGTGCCAGCAGCCACGGGCCCCTCGGTGAGCAGTTCTTC. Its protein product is CASSHGPLGEQFF.

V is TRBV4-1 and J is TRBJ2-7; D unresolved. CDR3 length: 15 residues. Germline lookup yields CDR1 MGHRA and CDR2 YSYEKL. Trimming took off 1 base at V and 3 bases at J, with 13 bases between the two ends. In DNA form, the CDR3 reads TGCGCCAGCAGCCAAGTCCCCGGACGGCACTACGAGCAGTACTTC. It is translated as CASSQVPGRHYEQYF.

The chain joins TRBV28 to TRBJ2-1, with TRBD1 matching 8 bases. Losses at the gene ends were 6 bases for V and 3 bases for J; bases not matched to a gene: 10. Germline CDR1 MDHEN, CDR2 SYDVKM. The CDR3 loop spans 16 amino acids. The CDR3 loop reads CASRAPGTGVYNEQFF. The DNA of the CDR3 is TGTGCCAGCAGGGCTCCCGGGACAGGAGTCTACAATGAGCAGTTCTTC.

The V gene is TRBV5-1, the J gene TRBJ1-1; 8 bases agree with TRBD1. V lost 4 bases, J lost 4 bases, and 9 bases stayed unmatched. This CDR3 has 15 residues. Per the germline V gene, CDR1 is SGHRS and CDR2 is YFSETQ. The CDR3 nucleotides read TGCGCCAGCAGCCAAAACGGACAGGGAGTCACTGAAGCTTTCTTT. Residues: CASSQNGQGVTEAFF.

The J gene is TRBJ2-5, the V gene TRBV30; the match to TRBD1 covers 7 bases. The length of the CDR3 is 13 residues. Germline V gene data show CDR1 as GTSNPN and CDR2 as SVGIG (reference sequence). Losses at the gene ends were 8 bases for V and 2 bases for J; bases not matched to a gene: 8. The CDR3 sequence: CARDSPSQETQYF. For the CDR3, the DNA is TGTGCCCGGGACAGCCCATCTCAAGAGACCCAGTACTTC. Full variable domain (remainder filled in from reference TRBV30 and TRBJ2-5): SQTIHQWPATLVQPVGSPLSLECTVEGTSNPNLYWYRQAAGRGLQLLFYSVGIGQISSEVPQNLSASRPQDRQFILSSKKLLLSDSGFYLCARDSPSQETQYFGPGTRLLVL.

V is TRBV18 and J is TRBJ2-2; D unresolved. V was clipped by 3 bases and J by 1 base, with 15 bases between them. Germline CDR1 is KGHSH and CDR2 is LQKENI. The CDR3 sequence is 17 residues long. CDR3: CASSPLGGPKNTGELFF. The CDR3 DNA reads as TGTGCCAGCTCACCCCTGGGTGGACCGAAGAACACCGGGGAGCTGTTTTTT.

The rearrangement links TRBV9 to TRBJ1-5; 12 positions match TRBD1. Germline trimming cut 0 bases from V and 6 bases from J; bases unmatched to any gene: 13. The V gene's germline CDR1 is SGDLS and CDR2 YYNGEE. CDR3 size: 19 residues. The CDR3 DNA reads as TGTGCCAGCAGCGTAGAGGAACCGAAGGGACAGGGGGCCAGTCAGCCCCAGCATTTT. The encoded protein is CASSVEEPKGQGASQPQHF.

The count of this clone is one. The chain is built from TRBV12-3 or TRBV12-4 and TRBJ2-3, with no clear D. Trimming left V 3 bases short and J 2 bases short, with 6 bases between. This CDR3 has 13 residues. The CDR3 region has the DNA TGTGCCAGCAGTTTTTCCCTCACAGATACGCAGTATTTT. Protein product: CASSFSLTDTQYF.

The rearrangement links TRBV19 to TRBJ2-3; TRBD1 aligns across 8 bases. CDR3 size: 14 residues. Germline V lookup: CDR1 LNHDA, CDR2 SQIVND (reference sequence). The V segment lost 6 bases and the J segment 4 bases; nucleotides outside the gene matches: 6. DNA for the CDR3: TGTGCCAGTAGGTGGACAGGGCGTTCAGATACGCAGTATTTT. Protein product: CASRWTGRSDTQYF.

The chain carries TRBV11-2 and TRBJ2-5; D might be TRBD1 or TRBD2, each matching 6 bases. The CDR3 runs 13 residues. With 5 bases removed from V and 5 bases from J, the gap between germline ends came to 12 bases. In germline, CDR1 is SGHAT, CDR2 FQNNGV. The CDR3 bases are TGTGCCAGCAGCAGGGGGGCCTTGGAGACCCAGTACTTC. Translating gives CASSRGALETQYF.

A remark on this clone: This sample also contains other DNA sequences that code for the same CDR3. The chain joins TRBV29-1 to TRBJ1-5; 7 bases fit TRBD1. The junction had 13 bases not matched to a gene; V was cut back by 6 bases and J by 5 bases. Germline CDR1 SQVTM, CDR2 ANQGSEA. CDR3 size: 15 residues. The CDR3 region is CSVLGQAGRDQPQHF. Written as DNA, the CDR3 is TGCAGCGTCCTTGGACAGGCCGGTCGGGATCAGCCCCAGCATTTT.

For the CDR3, the DNA is TGTGCCAGCAGCGTAGCAGACAGGGCATATGGCTACACCTTC. It encodes CASSVADRAYGYTF. V gene TRBV9 combines with J gene TRBJ1-2; TRBD1 matches at 7 bases. Germline V gene sequence: CDR1 SGDLS, CDR2 YYNGEE. The CDR3 contains 14 residues. J gave up 5 bases and V 0 bases, and 4 bases lay outside the gene matches.

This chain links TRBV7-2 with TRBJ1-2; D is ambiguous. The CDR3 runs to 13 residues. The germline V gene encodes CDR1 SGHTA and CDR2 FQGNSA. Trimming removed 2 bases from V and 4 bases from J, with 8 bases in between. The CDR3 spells CASSLNKLYGYTF. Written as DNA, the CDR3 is TGTGCCAGCAGCTTAAATAAGCTCTATGGCTACACCTTC.

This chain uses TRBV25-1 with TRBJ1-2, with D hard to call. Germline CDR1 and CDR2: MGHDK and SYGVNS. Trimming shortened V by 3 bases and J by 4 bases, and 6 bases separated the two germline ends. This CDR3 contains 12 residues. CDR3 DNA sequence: TGTGCCAGCAGTGATTCGGCCTATGGCTACACCTTC. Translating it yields CASSDSAYGYTF.

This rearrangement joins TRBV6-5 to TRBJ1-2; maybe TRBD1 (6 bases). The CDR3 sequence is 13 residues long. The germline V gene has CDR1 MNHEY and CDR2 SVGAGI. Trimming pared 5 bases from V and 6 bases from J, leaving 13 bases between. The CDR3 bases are TGTGCCAGCAGTCCTAAGGGGGTTGATGGCTACACCTTC. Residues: CASSPKGVDGYTF.

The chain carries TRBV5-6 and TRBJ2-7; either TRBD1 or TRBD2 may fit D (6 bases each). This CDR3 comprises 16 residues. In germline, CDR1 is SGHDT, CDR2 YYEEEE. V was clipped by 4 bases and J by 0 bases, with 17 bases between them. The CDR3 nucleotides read TGTGCCAGCAGCCTGGTGGGGGGCAGGGGCTCCTACGAGCAGTACTTC. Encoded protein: CASSLVGGRGSYEQYF.

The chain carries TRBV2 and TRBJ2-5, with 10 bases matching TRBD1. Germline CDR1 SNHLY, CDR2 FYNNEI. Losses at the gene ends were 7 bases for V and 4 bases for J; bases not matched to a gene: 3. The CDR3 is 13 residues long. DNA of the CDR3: TGTGCCAGCACGAGGACAGGGGGAGAGACCCAGTACTTC. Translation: CASTRTGGETQYF.

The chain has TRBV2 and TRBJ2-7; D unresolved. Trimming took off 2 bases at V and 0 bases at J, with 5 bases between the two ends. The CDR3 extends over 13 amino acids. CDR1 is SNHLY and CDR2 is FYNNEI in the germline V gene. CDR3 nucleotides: TGTGCCAGCAGTGAACGGCACTCCTACGAGCAGTACTTC. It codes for CASSERHSYEQYF.